The next 25 T cell receptor beta chains were all read from a single sample in a study of T cells in Graves' hyperthyroidism and ophthalmopathy. The investigators amplified TCR beta CDR3 regions from RNA transcripts. First-round RT-PCR targeting the TCR CDR3 was performed with the HTBI primer set. TCRdb re-called the multiplex PCR reads with MiXCR, one entry per CDR3 protein. The sample records over 650,000 distinct CDR3 sequences, roughly 15% being singletons. The material sequenced was blood. These receptors originate from a man aged 18 to 29 with Graves' hyperthyroidism.

About this clonotype: One end of the junction varies from germline; a read error may be responsible. The chain combines TRBV18 with TRBJ1-2, with D perhaps matching TRBD1 (6 bases). Germline V gives CDR1 KGHSH, CDR2 LQKENI. CDR3 length: 12 residues. As DNA, the CDR3 is TGTGGCAGCTCACCACAGGGATATGGCTACACCTTC. As protein: CGSSPQGYGYTF.

This clonotype has only one observation. This may arise from a read error, as a much more abundant clone is one base away. V is TRBV12-3 or TRBV12-4 and J is TRBJ2-1; 8 positions match TRBD1. The J call may be mistaken, given a closer DNA end match to TRBJ2-7. CDR3 length: 14 residues. CDR3 loop: CASRDRGAYNEQYF. CDR3 in DNA: TGTGCCAGCAGAGACAGGGGTGCCTACAATGAGCAGTACTTC.

This clonotype was counted many times. The chain joins TRBV28 to TRBJ1-4, with 9 bases lining up with TRBD1. With 7 bases clipped from V and 8 bases from J, the junction kept 5 bases outside the gene matches. Germline CDR1 is MDHEN and CDR2 is SYDVKM. This CDR3 has 13 amino acids. CDR3 nucleotides: TGTGCCAGCAAGACAGGGGGAGCGGAAAAACTGTTTTTT. This gives the protein CASKTGGAEKLFF.

V gene TRBV4-2 combines with J gene TRBJ1-1, with 9 positions matching TRBD1. Germline V CDR1 and CDR2: LGHNA, YNFKEQ. The CDR3 has 13 residues. The ends lost 6 bases at V and 6 bases at J; junction bases unmatched: 5. This CDR3 reads CASRLGQGAEAFF. The CDR3 DNA follows: TGTGCCAGCAGGTTGGGACAGGGCGCTGAAGCTTTCTTT.

A few counts support this clonotype. The genes are TRBV7-6 and TRBJ2-2; no reliable D call. The CDR3 runs to 13 residues. Trimming cost V 5 bases and J 5 bases, with 9 bases left between them. CDR1 and CDR2 (germline): SGHVS, FNYEAQ. CDR3 DNA: TGTGCCAGCAGCCGGTCGTATACCGGGGAGCTGTTTTTT. Protein product: CASSRSYTGELFF.

This clonotype was seen at least ten times. This rearrangement joins TRBV5-1 to TRBJ1-1; 10 bases fit TRBD1. Germline V gives CDR1 SGHRS, CDR2 YFSETQ. J lost 5 bases, V lost 4 bases, and 17 bases had no gene match. The CDR3 consists of 18 residues. CDR3 DNA sequence: TGCGCCAGCAGCCCCAAGACCGGGACAGGGGTGGCGGGAACTGAAGCTTTCTTT. Residues: CASSPKTGTGVAGTEAFF.

The rearrangement joins TRBV28 to TRBJ2-1; 9 bases match TRBD2. The germline V gene encodes CDR1 MDHEN and CDR2 SYDVKM. This CDR3 is 14 amino acids long. Unmatched junction bases numbered 3, after V lost 3 bases and J lost 6 bases. The CDR3 DNA is TGTGCCAGCAGTTTCCTAGCGGGAAGCAATGAGCAGTTCTTC. Protein sequence: CASSFLAGSNEQFF.

This clonotype was observed at least ten times. The chain is built from TRBV27 and TRBJ1-4, with D perhaps matching TRBD1 (5 bases). CDR3 size: 13 residues. V was cut by 2 bases and J by 8 bases, with 9 bases left in between. Per germline, CDR1 MNHEY and CDR2 SMNVEV (reference sequence). The CDR3, as DNA: TGTGCCAGCAGTTTACAGGGTGGGGAAAAACTGTTTTTT. Encoded protein: CASSLQGGEKLFF. Together with reference TRBV27 and TRBJ1-4, the CDR3 gives the full variable domain: EAQVTQNPRYLITVTGKKLTVTCSQNMNHEYMSWYRQDPGLGLRQIYYSMNVEVTDKGDVPEGYKVSRKEKRNFPLILESPSPNQTSLYFCASSLQGGEKLFFGSGTQLSVL.

Only a few counts were recorded for this clonotype. V usage is TRBV28 and J usage is TRBJ1-1; 8 bases match TRBD1. The CDR3 is made up of 15 amino acids. Per the germline V gene, CDR1 is MDHEN and CDR2 is SYDVKM. V shed 5 bases and J 1 base; nucleotides not matched to a gene: 6. The CDR3 DNA reads as TGTGCCAGCAGTCCATCCGGGACAGGGAACACTGAAGCTTTCTTT. Translation: CASSPSGTGNTEAFF.

This clonotype was counted many times. This sequence joins TRBV18 and TRBJ1-3; no firm D call. The CDR3 contains 16 residues. Trimming removed 3 bases at V and 0 bases at J, with 12 bases between. Germline V gene sequence: CDR1 KGHSH, CDR2 LQKENI. CDR3 in amino acids: CASSPPSRSSGNTIYF. In DNA form, the CDR3 reads TGTGCCAGCTCACCCCCTTCACGGAGCTCTGGAAACACCATATATTTT.

This clonotype was counted at least ten times. The V gene is TRBV7-3, the J gene TRBJ2-1, with a weak D call TRBD2 (5 bases). V was shortened by 5 bases and J by 9 bases, with 26 bases between the two germline ends. This CDR3 spans 17 amino acids. Germline lookup yields CDR1 SGHTA and CDR2 FQGTGA. The CDR3 DNA is TGTGCCAGCAGCCCTGGTTTTACGGCTAGCTCCTCCAGTGAGCAGTTCTTC. It codes for CASSPGFTASSSSEQFF.

The table lists this clonotype with many counts. V gene TRBV10-3 combines with J gene TRBJ2-2; 9 bases map to TRBD1. CDR1 is ENHRY, CDR2 SYGVKD, per germline. The ends lost 6 bases at V and 5 bases at J; junction bases unmatched: 4. The CDR3 sequence is 14 residues long. The CDR3 here is CAIRGQGRTGELFF. The CDR3 bases are TGTGCCATCAGAGGACAGGGGAGAACCGGGGAGCTGTTTTTT.

The table lists this clonotype with many counts. The chain links TRBV7-8 to TRBJ2-1; 7 bases match TRBD2. Germline V gene sequence: CDR1 SGHVS, CDR2 FQNEAQ. This CDR3 has 17 amino acids. Losses at the gene ends were 5 bases for V and 5 bases for J; bases not matched to a gene: 15. The CDR3 nucleotides are TGTGCCAGCAGCCTTGGGCCGTTAGCGGGTTTCAACAATGAGCAGTTCTTC. Amino acid sequence: CASSLGPLAGFNNEQFF.

Many counts were recorded for this clonotype. The chain combines TRBV7-2 with TRBJ2-7, with 7 bases fitting TRBD2. This CDR3 has 12 residues. Germline V lookup: CDR1 SGHTA, CDR2 FQGNSA. V was pared by 8 bases and J by 3 bases, with 4 bases of the junction left unmatched. The CDR3 here is CASGTTFYEQYF. The CDR3 nucleotides are TGTGCCAGCGGGACTACCTTCTACGAGCAGTACTTC.

This clonotype was seen ten or more times. The chain links TRBV12-3 or TRBV12-4 to TRBJ2-1, with 10 bases identical to TRBD2. Trimming took 4 bases from V and 4 from J; bases not matched to a gene: 7. This CDR3 has 16 residues. CDR3 residues: CASSSSPGLAYNEQFF. For the CDR3, the DNA is TGTGCCAGCAGTTCCAGTCCGGGACTAGCGTACAATGAGCAGTTCTTC.

The CDR3 loop is CASKGGQTTDTQYF. CDR3 DNA sequence: TGTGCCAGCAAAGGAGGACAGACCACAGATACGCAGTATTTT. The chain employs TRBV5-5 and TRBJ2-3, with a weak D call TRBD1 (6 bases). V was cut by 6 bases and J by 2 bases, with 13 bases left in between. Germline V CDR1 and CDR2: SGHKS, YYEKEE (reference sequence). The CDR3 runs 14 residues.

This chain uses TRBV11-1 with TRBJ2-5; 12 nucleotides agree with TRBD1. The CDR3 is 20 amino acids. V shed 6 bases, J shed 2 bases, and the junction held 19 bases outside the gene matches. Per germline, CDR1 SGHAT and CDR2 FQDESV (reference sequence). DNA for the CDR3: TGTGCCAGCAGTTTACCTCCGGGACAGGGGGCAGCCTTCCTTCAAGAGACCCAGTACTTC. Translated: CASSLPPGQGAAFLQETQYF.

This clonotype occurred a few times. The genes are TRBV19 and TRBJ1-2; D gene uncertain. Germline V gene lookup returns CDR1 LNHDA and CDR2 SQIVND (reference sequence). Trimming stripped 3 bases from V and 7 bases from J, with 15 bases between. CDR3 length: 14 residues. The CDR3 sequence: CASSIGSGEIGYTF. CDR3 sequence (DNA): TGTGCCAGTAGTATCGGGAGCGGCGAGATTGGCTACACCTTC.

This clonotype has a handful of counts. The rearrangement links TRBV6-1 to TRBJ1-5; the match to TRBD1 covers 9 bases. V lost 8 bases and J lost 6; bases outside the gene matches: 8. CDR3 length: 14 residues. Germline V gives CDR1 MNHNS, CDR2 SASEGT. The DNA of the CDR3 is TGTGCCAGCCAGGGGACAGGGTGGCTTCAGCCCCAGCATTTT. Protein sequence: CASQGTGWLQPQHF.

CDR3 amino acids: CSATDSQGIDGAYEQYF. CDR3 coding DNA: TGCAGTGCCACGGACTCCCAAGGAATTGACGGAGCCTACGAGCAGTACTTC. V gene TRBV20-1 combines with J gene TRBJ2-7; D possibly corresponds to TRBD2 (5 bases). The V and J ends lost 6 bases and 2 bases respectively, with 26 bases between them. Germline assignment: CDR1 DFQATT and CDR2 SNEGSKA (reference sequence). CDR3 length: 17 residues.

CDR3 in DNA: TGCAGTGCTACAGGGACTAGCGTCCAAGAGACCCAGTACTTC. Amino acid sequence: CSATGTSVQETQYF. The V gene is TRBV20-1, the J gene TRBJ2-5; 10 bases align to TRBD2. The CDR3 extends over 14 amino acids. The junction had 3 bases not matched to a gene; V was cut back by 4 bases and J by 1 base. Germline CDR1 and CDR2: DFQATT and SNEGSKA (reference sequence).

This clonotype was found a few times. The chain has TRBV6-5 and TRBJ1-2; D unresolved. CDR1 is MNHEY and CDR2 is SVGAGI in the germline V gene. This CDR3 has 15 amino acids. Trimming removed 0 bases at V and 0 bases at J, with 8 bases between. The CDR3 coding sequence is TGTGCCAGCAGTTACTCGCCAGACTCTAACTATGGCTACACCTTC. It specifies CASSYSPDSNYGYTF.

This clonotype was detected ten times or more. The chain joins TRBV28 to TRBJ2-7; 10 bases are a match to TRBD2. The CDR3 has 15 amino acids. The germline CDR1 and CDR2 sequences are MDHEN and SYDVKM. J lost 4 bases, V lost 5 bases, and 8 bases had no gene match. The CDR3 loop is CASSGLADEGYEQYF. CDR3 DNA: TGTGCCAGCAGTGGACTAGCGGACGAGGGATACGAGCAGTACTTC. Looking up the rest from reference TRBV28 and TRBJ2-7 gives the full variable domain: DVKVTQSSRYLVKRTGEKVFLECVQDMDHENMFWYRQDPGLGLRLIYFSYDVKMKEKGDIPEGYSVSREKKERFSLILESASTNQTSMYLCASSGLADEGYEQYFGPGTRLTVT.

The CDR3, as DNA: TGCAGTGCTAGAGACCCTAGACAAGAGACCCAGTACTTC. Translating gives CSARDPRQETQYF. The chain combines TRBV20-1 with TRBJ2-5; D remains ambiguous. V was clipped by 0 bases and J by 2 bases, with 7 bases between them. The CDR3 has 13 residues. Germline CDR1 DFQATT, CDR2 SNEGSKA (reference sequence).

The chain is built from TRBV6-1 and TRBJ2-5, with D hard to call. The CDR3 totals 12 residues. Trimming took off 1 base at V and 9 bases at J, with 9 bases between the two ends. Per the germline V gene, CDR1 is MNHNS and CDR2 is SASEGT. The CDR3 DNA reads as TGTGCCAGCAGTGAAGGACCCCCCCCCCAGTACTTC. This encodes CASSEGPPPQYF.